This TCR beta chain derives from a study of control samples from healthy donors and cancer patients. This CDR3 has 11 residues. Germline assignment: CDR1 GTSNPN and CDR2 SVGIG (reference sequence). Note on this clone: One junction end does not reproduce the germline sequence, and a read error may be involved.

Data came from immunoSEQ multiplex PCR; TCRdb stores just in-frame clones and leaves some out. The table lists roughly 400,000 clones, more than 80% of them singletons. Sequencing input: PBMCs. The sequence came from a man aged 40-49 years with head and neck cancer. The chain carries TRBV30 and TRBJ2-7; D might be TRBD1 or TRBD2, each matching 6 bases. DNA of the CDR3: TGTGCCTGGAGTGTAAAGGGGGGACTGAACTTC. This sequence encodes CAWSVKGGLNF.